The text below deals with one T cell receptor (beta chain). This table comes from immunoSEQ multiplex PCR, and its TCRdb copy is limited to in-frame clones, with some not included. The sample contains some 150,000 clones, 96% of which appear only once. The sample originates from a study of control samples from healthy donors and cancer patients. The V end lost 0 bases, the J end lost 0 bases, and 7 bases lay between the germline ends. CDR3 length: 15 residues. In germline, CDR1 is SGHRS, CDR2 YFSETQ. This chain joins TRBV5-1 and TRBJ2-1, with D perhaps TRBD1 or TRBD2 (5 bases each). The sequence was obtained from a woman aged 30 to 39 in good health. Material: blood. CDR3: CASSLGGNSYNEQFF. The DNA of the CDR3 is TGCGCCAGCAGCTTGGGGGGGAACTCCTACAATGAGCAGTTCTTC.